The 14 T cell receptor beta chains listed next were all sequenced from one sample in a study of T cell repertoires in cytomegalovirus infection (dated by TCRdb to between 2017 and 2020). This sample was sequenced with an Illumina HiSeq 1500. TCRdb redid the processing of the public reads, applying fastp at Q25 and MiXCR, and retained in-frame beta chains. One record per CDR3 amino acid sequence lists the most common genes and DNA. Here the sample has 310,000 or so distinct CDR3 sequences; 9.6% occur a single time. The ten top clones hold around 2.6% of the sample. The sequenced sample consisted of PBMCs. The origin of the receptors is a human donor in good health (CMV status not recorded). Some clones in this sample may be carry-over from other donors' samples.

This clonotype was picked up many times. The V and J genes are TRBV20-1 and TRBJ1-1; possible D gene TRBD1, 6 bases. CDR1 DFQATT and CDR2 SNEGSKA come from the germline V gene (reference sequence). This CDR3 region has 14 residues. The V end was cut by 3 bases, the J end by 1 base, with 12 bases between. The CDR3 here is CSAREGGSNTEAFF. CDR3 DNA sequence: TGCAGTGCTAGGGAGGGGGGTTCGAACACTGAAGCTTTCTTT.

This clonotype was counted at least ten times. The chain employs TRBV12-3 or TRBV12-4 and TRBJ1-1, with a possible D match to TRBD1 (5 bases). This CDR3 contains 12 residues. The germline V and J ends were trimmed by 6 bases and 4 bases, with 9 bases remaining between them. For the CDR3, the DNA is TGTGCCAGCAGCGGGGCCGTCACTGAAGCTTTCTTT. Residues: CASSGAVTEAFF.

This clonotype was observed a few times. The chain combines TRBV29-1 with TRBJ2-1; D perhaps matches TRBD1 (5 bases). Per the germline V gene, CDR1 is SQVTM and CDR2 is ANQGSEA. V was pared by 7 bases and J by 6 bases, with 16 bases between. CDR3 length equals 13 residues. The CDR3 loop reads CSAGHYTSNEQFF. CDR3 DNA sequence: TGCAGCGCTGGACACTACACATCCAATGAGCAGTTCTTC.

In this sample, this clonotype turned up many times. The chain is built from TRBV4-2 and TRBJ2-1; 8 positions match TRBD1. V shed 4 bases, J shed 4 bases, and the junction held 9 bases outside the gene matches. CDR1 and CDR2 (germline): LGHNA, YNFKEQ. This CDR3 has 16 amino acids. CDR3 DNA sequence: TGTGCCAGCAGCCCAGACGACAGGGGCGGGTACAATGAGCAGTTCTTC. It specifies CASSPDDRGGYNEQFF.

This clonotype was observed many times. This chain connects TRBV29-1 to TRBJ2-1; D tentatively reads TRBD1 or TRBD2 (6 bases each). Germline values: CDR1 SQVTM, CDR2 ANQGSEA. This CDR3 comprises 13 residues. The ends were cut back, 6 bases at V and 10 bases at J, with 19 bases in the middle. CDR3 region: CSVSGDGGAEQFF. In nucleotides, the CDR3 is TGCAGCGTCAGTGGGGACGGGGGCGCGGAGCAGTTCTTC.

Ten or more counts support this clonotype. The chain links TRBV29-1 to TRBJ2-5; 7 bases line up with TRBD1. The CDR3 extends over 16 amino acids. Germline V gene sequence: CDR1 SQVTM, CDR2 ANQGSEA. J lost 2 bases, V lost 0 bases, and 9 bases had no gene match. The CDR3 protein is CSVEDRLKGAQETQYF. For the CDR3, the DNA is TGCAGCGTTGAAGATCGGCTAAAGGGGGCACAAGAGACCCAGTACTTC.

CDR3 region: CASSLDTGRSTEAFF. In DNA, the CDR3 is TGTGCCAGCAGCTTAGATACAGGTAGGAGCACTGAAGCTTTCTTT. The rearrangement joins TRBV7-4 to TRBJ1-1, with a weak D call TRBD1 (5 bases). V lost 1 base, J lost 4 bases, and 13 bases lay in between. Per the germline V gene, CDR1 is SGHVT and CDR2 is SQSDAQ. The CDR3 loop spans 15 amino acids.

This clonotype was counted ten times or more. V usage is TRBV6-2 or TRBV6-3 and J usage is TRBJ2-7; 11 bases fit TRBD2. This CDR3 contains 15 residues. V was clipped by 6 bases and J by 2 bases; unmatched bases: 6. Germline V gene data show CDR1 as MNHEY and CDR2 as SVGEGT. The CDR3 nucleotides are TGTGCCAGCAGCACCACTAGCGGGGGAACCTACGAGCAGTACGTC. As protein: CASSTTSGGTYEQYV.

This clonotype was observed many times. The rearrangement joins TRBV14 to TRBJ1-4; the D gene is possibly TRBD1 (5 bases). This CDR3 has 15 amino acids. The V and J ends lost 5 bases and 0 bases respectively, with 10 bases between them. Germline CDR1 SGHDN, CDR2 FVKESK. CDR3 sequence reads: CASSAGASTNEKLFF. The CDR3 DNA is TGTGCCAGCAGCGCTGGGGCTTCAACTAATGAAAAACTGTTTTTT.

A word on this clonotype: The junction and the germline gene differ at one end; a read error may be behind it. The DNA of the CDR3 is TGCAGTGCTAGAGAACCGGGACAGGGCCGCTACGATGAGCAGTTCTTC. It yields the protein CSAREPGQGRYDEQFF. This chain connects TRBV20-1 to TRBJ2-1; TRBD1 agrees at 9 bases. Germline V gene lookup returns CDR1 DFQATT and CDR2 SNEGSKA (reference sequence). The CDR3 runs to 16 residues.

At least ten counts were recorded for this clonotype. The V call is TRBV4-1, the J call TRBJ1-5, with unresolved D. The CDR3 contains 17 residues. Germline CDR1 and CDR2: MGHRA and YSYEKL. Trimming removed 4 bases from V and 1 base from J, with 17 bases in between. The CDR3: CASSRLPNRGSNQPQHF. DNA for the CDR3: TGCGCCAGCAGCCGATTACCAAACCGAGGCAGCAATCAGCCCCAGCATTTT.

This clonotype was seen ten or more times. This rearrangement joins TRBV6-2 or TRBV6-3 to TRBJ1-1; 10 bases line up with TRBD1. V shed 0 bases, J shed 5 bases, and the junction held 9 bases outside the gene matches. CDR1 and CDR2 from the germline V gene are MNHEY and SVGEGT. The CDR3 has 17 amino acids. CDR3 sequence reads: CASSYSFEGQGRTEAFF. CDR3 DNA: TGTGCCAGCAGTTACTCCTTTGAGGGACAGGGGAGGACTGAAGCTTTCTTT.

This clonotype showed up many times. The chain has TRBV6-5 and TRBJ1-2; the match to TRBD1 covers 8 bases. The CDR3 has 16 amino acids. The V gene end was trimmed by 5 bases and the J gene end by 4 bases; junction bases not matched to a gene: 12. Germline CDR1 reads MNHEY; CDR2 reads SVGAGI. CDR3 nucleotides: TGTGCCAGCAGTCGGGACAGGCGGACTGATAGCTATGGCTACACCTTC. Translated, it gives CASSRDRRTDSYGYTF.

The chain combines TRBV5-1 with TRBJ1-1; maybe TRBD1 (5 bases). The CDR3 spans 15 residues. V lost 0 bases, J lost 1 base, and 10 bases lay in between. CDR1 and CDR2 from the germline V gene are SGHRS and YFSETQ. CDR3 nucleotide sequence: TGCGCCAGCAGCTTGGAGGGGCATAAGAACACTGAAGCTTTCTTT. Translation: CASSLEGHKNTEAFF.